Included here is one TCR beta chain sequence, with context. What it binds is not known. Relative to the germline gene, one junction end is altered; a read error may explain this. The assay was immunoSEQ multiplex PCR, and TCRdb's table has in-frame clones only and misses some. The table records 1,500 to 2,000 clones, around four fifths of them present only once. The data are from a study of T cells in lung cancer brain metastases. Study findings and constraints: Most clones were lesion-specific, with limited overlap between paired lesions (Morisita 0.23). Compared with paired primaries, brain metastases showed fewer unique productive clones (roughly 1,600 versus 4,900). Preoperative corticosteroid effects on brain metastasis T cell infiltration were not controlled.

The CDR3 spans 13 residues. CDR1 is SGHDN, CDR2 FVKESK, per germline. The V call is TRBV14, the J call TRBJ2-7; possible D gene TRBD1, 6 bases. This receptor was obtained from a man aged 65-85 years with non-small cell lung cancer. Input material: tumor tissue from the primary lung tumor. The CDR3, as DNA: TGTGCCAGCAGCCGCAGGGGTCCGGGCGAGCAGTATTTC. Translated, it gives CASSRRGPGEQYF. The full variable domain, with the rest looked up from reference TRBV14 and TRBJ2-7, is EAGVTQFPSHSVIEKGQTVTLRCDPISGHDNLYWYRRVMGKEIKFLLHFVKESKQDESGMPNNRFLAERTGGTYSTLKVQPAELEDSGVYFCASSRRGPGEQYFGPGTRLTVT.